Listed below are T cell receptor beta chains from one sample, sequenced in a study of immune evolution from preneoplasia to lung adenocarcinoma. The data were produced by immunoSEQ multiplex PCR, yet TCRdb's version contains in-frame clones alone and is incomplete. The repertoire holds about 14,000 clones, with roughly 80% as singletons. The sequencing input was FFPE minimally invasive lung adenocarcinoma tissue. Receptors were obtained from a person aged 65-85 years with lung adenocarcinoma. CDR3s include the opening cysteine and the closing phenylalanine or tryptophan. The D gene is left open where the match is weak. Expanded clones are given a class, and other clones once, few, many or no size at all.

clone size	V gene	J gene	D gene	CDR3 DNA	CDR3 protein
NA	TRBV29-1	TRBJ2-1	NA	TGCAGCGTCCGACTAGCCTACAATGAGCAGTTCTTC	CSVRLAYNEQFF
NA	TRBV11-1	TRBJ1-1	NA	TGTGCCAGCAGCTCTTACAGGGTATCTGAAGCTTTCTTT	CASSSYRVSEAFF
NA	TRBV5-4	TRBJ1-2	NA	TGTGCCAGCAGCTTGTTCTCAGTGAGGGACTATGGCTACACCTTC	CASSLFSVRDYGYTF
NA	TRBV5-1	TRBJ2-1	NA	TGCGCCAGCAGCTACTCCGGGGGCTACAATGAGCAGTTCTTC	CASSYSGGYNEQFF
NA	TRBV25-1	TRBJ1-5	NA	TGTGCCAGCACGGGGGGGGTCAATCAGCCCCAGCATTTT	CASTGGVNQPQHF
NA	TRBV30	TRBJ1-6	TRBD1	TGTGCCTGGAGTGATCCGACAGGGGGCAATACACCCCTCCACTTT	CAWSDPTGGNTPLHF
NA	TRBV5-3	TRBJ1-1	NA	TGTGCCAGAAGCTTGGTAGGAGCGGGGTCCGAAGCTTTCTTT	CARSLVGAGSEAFF
NA	TRBV18	TRBJ2-1	NA	TGTGCCAGCTCACCACCGAATCAGGGTTCCGTAAATGAGCAGTTCTTC	CASSPPNQGSVNEQFF
NA	TRBV9	TRBJ2-7	NA	TGTGCCAGCAGCCCTCAGGTGGGTTACGAGCAGTACTTC	CASSPQVGYEQYF
NA	TRBV12-5	TRBJ2-5	NA	TGTGCTAGTGGTTTCGCTGGGACACTTATCAAAGAGACCCAGTACTTC	CASGFAGTLIKETQYF
NA	TRBV19	TRBJ1-2	NA	TGTGCCAGTAGTCGGGGGACCGGGTATGGCTACACCTTC	CASSRGTGYGYTF
NA	TRBV9	TRBJ1-3	NA	TGTGCCAGCAGCGTAGACGGGGCCTCTGGAAACACCATATATTTT	CASSVDGASGNTIYF
NA	TRBV19	TRBJ1-1	NA	TGTGCCAGTAGTTATCCGAGTGGGGTGAACACTGAAGCTTTCTTT	CASSYPSGVNTEAFF
NA	TRBV29-1	TRBJ2-1	TRBD2	TGCAGCGTTGAAGACCCTAGCGGGGGGGCCTACAATGAGCAGTTCTTC	CSVEDPSGGAYNEQFF
NA	TRBV29-1	TRBJ2-4	NA	TGCAGCGTTGAGTATGGTTTCACGGAGGGAAACATTCAGTACTTC	CSVEYGFTEGNIQYF
NA	TRBV9	TRBJ2-1	TRBD1	TGTGCCAGCCAAAGGACAGGGGATGAGCAGTTCTTC	CASQRTGDEQFF
NA	TRBV30	TRBJ1-6	NA	TGTGCCTGGAGTGCGACCGGCGAGTATTCACCCCTCCACTTT	CAWSATGEYSPLHF
NA	TRBV5-1	TRBJ2-1	NA	TGCGCCAGCAGCTTCAGGGGGGGCGATGAGCAGTTCTTC	CASSFRGGDEQFF
NA	TRBV6-5	TRBJ2-3	TRBD2	TGTGCCAGCAGTTACTCTAGCGGGTTGCGCACAGATACGCAGTATTTT	CASSYSSGLRTDTQYF
NA	TRBV6-6	TRBJ1-4	TRBD1	TGTGCCAGCAGTTACCCCGGACAGGGAGAAAAACTGTTTTTT	CASSYPGQGEKLFF
NA	TRBV5-1	TRBJ1-6	TRBD1	TGCGCCAGCAGCCGGGACAGGGAGGATTCACCCCTCCACTTT	CASSRDREDSPLHF
NA	TRBV30	TRBJ1-5	NA	TGTGCCTGGAATGGGGAACGGGGTCAGCCCCAGCATTTT	CAWNGERGQPQHF
NA	TRBV5-6	TRBJ2-1	TRBD1	TGTGCCAGCAGCTTGGCGAGGACAGGCTGGGATGAGCAGTTCTTC	CASSLARTGWDEQFF
NA	TRBV30	TRBJ2-7	NA	TGTGCCTGGAAACCAGGCACCCTCTCCTACGAGCAGTACTTC	CAWKPGTLSYEQYF
NA	TRBV2	TRBJ1-1	NA	TGTGCCAGCAAAATAACGAACACTGAAGCTTTCTTT	CASKITNTEAFF
few	TRBV9	TRBJ2-7	NA	TGTGCCAGCAGCGTAGCCGACGGGTCCTACGAGCAGTACTTC	CASSVADGSYEQYF
NA	TRBV6-5	TRBJ2-5	NA	TGTGCCAGCAGTTACCGGGCAGGGGAAGAGACCCAGTACTTC	CASSYRAGEETQYF
NA	TRBV28	TRBJ2-7	NA	TGTGCCAGCAGTTTATACAGGTACTACGAGCAGTACTTC	CASSLYRYYEQYF
NA	TRBV27	TRBJ2-7	TRBD2	TGTGCCAGCAGTTTATCGGGACTAGCGGGAGACGAGCAGTACTTC	CASSLSGLAGDEQYF
NA	TRBV30	TRBJ1-5	NA	TGTGCCTGGAGGGGCCCGGGCGGCAATCAGCCCCAGCATTTT	CAWRGPGGNQPQHF